The rows below give T cell receptor beta chains drawn from one sample of a study of blood T cell repertoires in COVID-19. Sequencing used immunoSEQ multiplex PCR; TCRdb keeps in-frame clones, though not all of them. The sample holds a few hundred thousand clones, approximately 86% seen once. Source material: PBMCs or T cells enriched from blood (not recorded which). The source of these receptors is a woman aged 40 to 50 with acute COVID-19. Each CDR3 is given with its conserved first and last residue. The D gene is left open where the match is weak. For some rows the clone size is stated as once, few or many, or as a class when expanded; others skip it.

>.|16|TRBD1|TRBJ1-2|TRBV4-3
TGCGCCAGCAGCCAAGACAGGGGCAGGGGGCGTTGGGGCTACACCTTC
CASSQDRGRGRWGYTF
>.|13|.|TRBJ2-7|TRBV29-1
TGCAGCTTCTCCCGGGACACACGCTACGAGCAGTACTTC
CSFSRDTRYEQYF
>.|15|.|TRBJ2-7|TRBV6-5
TGTGCCAGCAGTACCTGGACTCTTAAGCCCAGCGAGCAGTACTTC
CASSTWTLKPSEQYF
>.|15|.|TRBJ2-3|TRBV19
TGTGCCAGAAAGAGGGTTGGATTCTGCACAGATACGCAGTATTTT
CARKRVGFCTDTQYF
>.|13|.|TRBJ1-1|TRBV7-3
TGTGCCAGCAGCCGGGAGGGGAGCACTGAAGCTTTCTTT
CASSREGSTEAFF
>.|13|.|TRBJ2-7|TRBV7-8
TGTGCCAGCAGCTCCCTCTTCGGCTACGAGCAGTACTTC
CASSSLFGYEQYF
>.|17|.|TRBJ1-6|TRBV18
TGTGCCAGCTCACCGACGACAGTTTGGTCCTATAATTCACCCCTCCACTTT
CASSPTTVWSYNSPLHF
>.|17|.|TRBJ2-7|TRBV5-1
TGCGCCAGCAGCTGGCCCCCGAGCGGAGGCCCACCCTACGAGCAGTACTTC
CASSWPPSGGPPYEQYF
>.|15|.|TRBJ1-5|TRBV28
TGTGCCAGCAGCTTCACAGGGAGAGGCAATCAGCCCCAGCATTTT
CASSFTGRGNQPQHF
>.|15|.|TRBJ1-1|TRBV6-5
TGTGCCAGCAGGTATTCCACCATGGAGGGGAATGAAGCTTTCTTT
CASRYSTMEGNEAFF
>.|13|TRBD1|TRBJ1-1|TRBV6-6
TGTGCCAGCATTGACAGGGAGGTGACTGAAGCTTTCTTT
CASIDREVTEAFF
>.|19|.|TRBJ1-1|TRBV7-9
TGTGCCAGCAGCTTAAGGGAGGAGGCGACAAACAGTTTGAACACTGAAGCTTTCTTT
CASSLREEATNSLNTEAFF
>.|15|TRBD2|TRBJ2-1|TRBV28
TGTGCCAGCAGTTTACCGGGACTAGGTTCCAATGAGCAGTTCTTC
CASSLPGLGSNEQFF
>.|14|TRBD2|TRBJ2-3|TRBV2
TGTGCCAGCATGGAGCGGGGGGGCACAGATACGCAGTATTTT
CASMERGGTDTQYF
>.|14|.|TRBJ1-1|TRBV7-2
TGTGCCAGCAGCCCCTTAGCTGCGAACACTGAAGCTTTCTTT
CASSPLAANTEAFF
>.|17|.|TRBJ2-1|TRBV5-8
TGTGCCAGCAGCTTGGCCCCACTAGCCCAAAATTACAATGAGCAGTTCTTC
CASSLAPLAQNYNEQFF
>.|16|TRBD1|TRBJ1-6|TRBV11-2
TGTGCCAGCAGCTTAGTACAGGGGGCCATGGGTTCACCCCTCCACTTT
CASSLVQGAMGSPLHF
>.|11|.|TRBJ1-4|TRBV4-1
TGCGCCAGCAGCCGAGATGAAAAACTGTTTTTT
CASSRDEKLFF
>.|15|.|TRBJ2-2|TRBV9
TGTGCCAGCAGCGTAGGCTTTACTAGCACCGGGGAGCTGTTTTTT
CASSVGFTSTGELFF
>few|17|TRBD2|TRBJ2-7|TRBV7-7
TGTGCCAGCAGCCTCGGGGTAGCGGGAGCCGTTGCCTACGAGCAGTACTTC
CASSLGVAGAVAYEQYF
>.|14|.|TRBJ2-3|TRBV6-2/TRBV6-3
TGTGCCAGCAGTTACCGAGTATACACAGATACGCAGTATTTT
CASSYRVYTDTQYF
>.|18|.|TRBJ2-6|TRBV18
TGTGCCAGCTCACCAAGTGCAGGGGAAAGCTCTGGGGCCAACGTCCTGACTTTC
CASSPSAGESSGANVLTF
>.|15|TRBD2|TRBJ2-7|TRBV5-4
TGTGCCAGCAGCCGTGGGGCTAGCGGAGCTTACGAGCAGTACTTC
CASSRGASGAYEQYF
>.|15|.|TRBJ2-1|TRBV9
TGTGCCAGCAGCCCTTGGGGGCAGGCGACCAATGAGCAGTTCTTC
CASSPWGQATNEQFF
>.|17|TRBD2|TRBJ2-5|TRBV4-1
TGCGCCAGCAGCCATGTAACTAGCGGGAGGGCCCAGGAGACCCAGTACTTC
CASSHVTSGRAQETQYF
>.|11|.|TRBJ1-1|TRBV6-5
TGTGCCATCGGGAGTAACACTGAAGCTTTCTTT
CAIGSNTEAFF
>.|16|.|TRBJ2-7|TRBV6-2/TRBV6-3
TGTGCCAGCAGTCCAACCCTCCGCCTTAGCGCCTACGAGCAGTACTTC
CASSPTLRLSAYEQYF
>.|13|TRBD1|TRBJ1-5|TRBV20-1
TGCAGTGCTAGTAGGGACAGGGACTTACCCCAGCATTTT
CSASRDRDLPQHF
>.|16|TRBD2|TRBJ2-2|TRBV15
TGTGCCACCAGCAGAGGCCTAGCGGGAAACACCGGGGAGCTGTTTTTT
CATSRGLAGNTGELFF
>once|13|.|TRBJ2-7|TRBV9
TGTGCCAGCAGCCCCCCAAGCGGATACGAGCAGTACTTC
CASSPPSGYEQYF
>.|14|.|TRBJ2-1|TRBV28
TGTGCCAGCAGCACATGGAGCTCCTACAATGAGCAGTTCTTC
CASSTWSSYNEQFF
>.|18|TRBD2|TRBJ2-7|TRBV18
TGTGCCAGCTCACCACCGAAACTAGCGGGAGGCCGGGGAGGCGAGCAGTACTTC
CASSPPKLAGGRGGEQYF
>.|13|.|TRBJ2-3|TRBV25-1
TGTGCCAGCAGCCTTTCAGAGGCAGATACGCAGTATTTT
CASSLSEADTQYF
>.|15|TRBD1|TRBJ1-4|TRBV5-4
TGTGCCAGCAGCTTTGGGCTCGGACAGGGGGGAAAACTGTTTTTT
CASSFGLGQGGKLFF
>.|15|TRBD1|TRBJ2-5|TRBV24-1
TGTGCCACCAGTGACTGGGGGCAGGGGGTAGAGACCCAGTACTTC
CATSDWGQGVETQYF
>.|16|.|TRBJ2-7|TRBV6-1
TGTGCCAGCAGTGAAGGGTTAGCGGAGCCCCCGGACGAGCAGTACTTC
CASSEGLAEPPDEQYF
>.|13|TRBD1|TRBJ1-2|TRBV2
TGTGCCAGCAGCCAACAGGGGGCCAAGAGCTACACCTTC
CASSQQGAKSYTF
>.|16|.|TRBJ2-1|TRBV4-1
TGCGCCAGCAGCCAATTAGCGCTAGCAGAGGGGGATGAGCAGTTCTTC
CASSQLALAEGDEQFF
>.|14|.|TRBJ1-1|TRBV19
TGTGCCAGTCGCGGGGCCGGGGGGCACACTGAAGCTTTCTTT
CASRGAGGHTEAFF
>.|17|TRBD1|TRBJ1-6|TRBV27
TGTGCCAGCAGTGTCGGGACAGGGGGATCCTATAATTCACCCCTCCACTTT
CASSVGTGGSYNSPLHF
>.|15|.|TRBJ1-5|TRBV18
TGTGCCAGCTCACCAACGGCGAGGAACAATCAGCCCCAGCATTTT
CASSPTARNNQPQHF
>.|15|TRBD2|TRBJ2-1|TRBV7-3
TGTGCCAGCAGTCCAAGCGGGAGCGTGGGGAATGAGCAGTTCTTC
CASSPSGSVGNEQFF
>.|16|.|TRBJ1-5|TRBV24-1
TGTGCCACCAGTGATCCAGGGTTGGGGCTCGGTCAGCCCCAGCATTTT
CATSDPGLGLGQPQHF
>.|15|TRBD1|TRBJ2-7|TRBV5-1
TGCGCCAGCAGCCAGGGGGCCACGACCTCCTACGAGCAGTACTTC
CASSQGATTSYEQYF
>.|16|TRBD2|TRBJ2-1|TRBV7-9
TGTGCCAGCAGCTCTAGACTAGCGGGAGTGTATAATGAGCAGTTCTTC
CASSSRLAGVYNEQFF
>.|15|.|TRBJ1-4|TRBV5-5
TGTGCCAGCAGCTTCGGGGGTACAACTAATGAAAAACTGTTTTTT
CASSFGGTTNEKLFF
>.|14|.|TRBJ1-6|TRBV10-3
TGTGCCATCAGTTCAGGACAGCCTAATTCACCCCTCCACTTT
CAISSGQPNSPLHF
>once|15|.|TRBJ2-1|TRBV5-1
TGCGCCAGCAGCCTATTACTCGGTGCGGGAAATGAGCAGTTCTTC
CASSLLLGAGNEQFF
>.|16|.|TRBJ1-1|TRBV28
TGTGCCAGCAGTTTTTCCCTCCCTAAGTCGGACACTGAAGCTTTCTTT
CASSFSLPKSDTEAFF
>.|17|TRBD2|TRBJ2-2|TRBV11-3
TGTGCCAGCAGCTTAGATCGGGCGGGGGTGAACACCGGGGAGCTGTTTTTT
CASSLDRAGVNTGELFF
>once|15|TRBD2|TRBJ2-1|TRBV7-6
TGTGCCAGCAGCTTAACCGGCGGGGGGAACAATGAGCAGTTCTTC
CASSLTGGGNNEQFF
>.|13|.|TRBJ2-7|TRBV12-3/TRBV12-4
TGTGCCAGCAGCCTAACAGGGAACTACGAGCAGTACTTC
CASSLTGNYEQYF